This T cell receptor (beta chain) was identified during a study of T cell responses to AZD1222 COVID-19 vaccine. Study conclusions and caveats: An increase in Spike-specific TCR breadth and depth was observed after two AZD1222 doses. Just six AZD1222 recipients were seropositive at baseline. Donors were chiefly white British, with a greater number of females, and clonal diversity was perhaps underestimated.

This clone appeared a single time. The antigen remains unidentified. Produced via immunoSEQ multiplex PCR; TCRdb's table is partial and in-frame only. This table holds tens of thousands of clones, roughly 91% found once. This receptor was identified in an adult in good health. Sequenced here: peripheral blood, sampled on day 0 of AZD1222 vaccination.

In DNA, the CDR3 is TGTGCCAGCAGTGTCATCAACAGGGGGGTAGATTCACCCCTCCACTTT. Translation: CASSVINRGVDSPLHF. The chain combines TRBV6-1 with TRBJ1-6; 8 nucleotides agree with TRBD1. The trim removed 4 bases at V and 8 bases at J, leaving 10 bases unmatched. The CDR3 totals 16 residues. Per the germline V gene, CDR1 is MNHNS and CDR2 is SASEGT.